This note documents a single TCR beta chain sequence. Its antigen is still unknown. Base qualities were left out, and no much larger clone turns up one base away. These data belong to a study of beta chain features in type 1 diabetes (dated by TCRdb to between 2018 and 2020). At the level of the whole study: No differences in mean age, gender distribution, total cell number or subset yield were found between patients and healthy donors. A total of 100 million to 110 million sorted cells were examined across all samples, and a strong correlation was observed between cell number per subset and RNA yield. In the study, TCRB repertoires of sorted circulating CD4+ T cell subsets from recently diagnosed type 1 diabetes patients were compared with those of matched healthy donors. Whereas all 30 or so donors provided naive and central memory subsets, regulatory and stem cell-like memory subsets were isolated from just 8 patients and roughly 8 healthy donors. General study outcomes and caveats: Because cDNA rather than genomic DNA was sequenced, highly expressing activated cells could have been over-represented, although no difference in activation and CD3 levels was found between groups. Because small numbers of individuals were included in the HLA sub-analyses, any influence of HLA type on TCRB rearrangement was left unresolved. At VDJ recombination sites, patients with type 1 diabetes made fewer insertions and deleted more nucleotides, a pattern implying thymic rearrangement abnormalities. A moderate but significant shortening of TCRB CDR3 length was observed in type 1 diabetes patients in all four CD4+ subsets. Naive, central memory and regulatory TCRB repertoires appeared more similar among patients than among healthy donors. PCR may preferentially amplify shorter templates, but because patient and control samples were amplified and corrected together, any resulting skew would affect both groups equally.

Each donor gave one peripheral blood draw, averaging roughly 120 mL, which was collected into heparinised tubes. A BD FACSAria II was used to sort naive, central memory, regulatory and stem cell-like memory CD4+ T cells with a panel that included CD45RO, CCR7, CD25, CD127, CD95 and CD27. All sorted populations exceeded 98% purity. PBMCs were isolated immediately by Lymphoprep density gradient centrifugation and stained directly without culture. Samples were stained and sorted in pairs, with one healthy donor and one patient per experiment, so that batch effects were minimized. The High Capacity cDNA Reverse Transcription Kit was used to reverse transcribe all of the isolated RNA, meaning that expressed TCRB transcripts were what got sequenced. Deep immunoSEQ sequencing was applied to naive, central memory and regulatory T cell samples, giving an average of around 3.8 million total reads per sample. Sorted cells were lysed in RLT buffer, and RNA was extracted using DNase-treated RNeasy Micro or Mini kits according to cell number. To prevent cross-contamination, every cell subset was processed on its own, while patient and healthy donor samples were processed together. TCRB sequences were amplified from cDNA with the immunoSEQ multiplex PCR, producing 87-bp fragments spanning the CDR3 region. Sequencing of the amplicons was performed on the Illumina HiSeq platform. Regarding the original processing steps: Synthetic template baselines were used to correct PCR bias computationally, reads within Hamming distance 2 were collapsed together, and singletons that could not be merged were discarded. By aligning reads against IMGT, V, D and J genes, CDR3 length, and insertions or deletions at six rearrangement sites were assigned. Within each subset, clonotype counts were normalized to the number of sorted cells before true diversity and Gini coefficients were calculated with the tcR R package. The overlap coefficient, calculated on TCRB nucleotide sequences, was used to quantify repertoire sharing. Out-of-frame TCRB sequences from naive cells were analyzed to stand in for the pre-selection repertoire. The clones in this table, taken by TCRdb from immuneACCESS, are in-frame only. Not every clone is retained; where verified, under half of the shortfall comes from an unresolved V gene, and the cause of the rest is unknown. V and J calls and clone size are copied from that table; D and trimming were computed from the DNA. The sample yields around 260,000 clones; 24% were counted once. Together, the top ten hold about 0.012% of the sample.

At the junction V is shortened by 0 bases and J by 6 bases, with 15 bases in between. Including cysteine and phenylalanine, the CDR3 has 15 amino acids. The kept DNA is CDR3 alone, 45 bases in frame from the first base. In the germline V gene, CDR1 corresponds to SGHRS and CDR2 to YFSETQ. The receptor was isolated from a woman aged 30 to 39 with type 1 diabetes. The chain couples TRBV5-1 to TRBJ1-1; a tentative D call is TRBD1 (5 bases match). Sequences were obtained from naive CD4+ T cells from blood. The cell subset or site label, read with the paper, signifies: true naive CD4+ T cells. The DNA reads TGCGCCAGCAGCTTGGATACCGGGACTGTGTCTGAAGCTTTCTTT. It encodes CASSLDTGTVSEAFF.